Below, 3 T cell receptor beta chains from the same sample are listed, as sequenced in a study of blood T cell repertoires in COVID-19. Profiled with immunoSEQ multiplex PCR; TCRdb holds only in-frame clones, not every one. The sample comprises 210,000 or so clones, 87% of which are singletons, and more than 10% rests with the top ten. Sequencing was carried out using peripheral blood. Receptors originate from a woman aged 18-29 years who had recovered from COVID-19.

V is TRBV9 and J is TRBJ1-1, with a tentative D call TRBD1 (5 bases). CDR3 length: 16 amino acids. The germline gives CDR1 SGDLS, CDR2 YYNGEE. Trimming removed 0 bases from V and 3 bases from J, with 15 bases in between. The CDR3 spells CASSVEGRWGDTEAFF. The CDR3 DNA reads TGTGCCAGCAGCGTAGAGGGCCGGTGGGGCGACACTGAAGCTTTCTTT.

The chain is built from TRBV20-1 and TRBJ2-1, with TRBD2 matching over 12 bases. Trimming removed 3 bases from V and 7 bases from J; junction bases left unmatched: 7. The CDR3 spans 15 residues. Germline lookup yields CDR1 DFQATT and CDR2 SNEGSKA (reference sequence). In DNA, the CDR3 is TGCAGTGCTAGTAGGGCTAGCGGGAGGGGGAATGAGCAGTTCTTC. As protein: CSASRASGRGNEQFF.

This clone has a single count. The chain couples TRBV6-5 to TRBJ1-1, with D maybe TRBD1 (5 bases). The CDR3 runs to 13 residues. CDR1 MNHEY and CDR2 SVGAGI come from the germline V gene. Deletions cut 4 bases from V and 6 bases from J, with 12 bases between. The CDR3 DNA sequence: TGTGCCAGCAGTTCCGGGACTTCGTCTGAAGCTTTCTTT. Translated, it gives CASSSGTSSEAFF.